This passage covers 21 T cell receptor beta chains from one sample sequenced in a study of T-cell memory formation after mild COVID-19. TCRdb recomputed calls from the 5' RACE reads with MiXCR, one row per CDR3 protein. The profile shows about 430,000 distinct CDR3 sequences, roughly 18% of them singletons. The sample taken for sequencing was PBMCs or a T cell subset sorted from them (not recorded which). The receptors were sampled from a man younger than 35 who had mild COVID-19 (a few samples of this study predate the infection). Cell type and time point are not known.

V is TRBV4-1 and J is TRBJ2-5, with 8 bases that match TRBD1. This CDR3 spans 16 amino acids. Losses at the gene ends were 0 bases for V and 0 bases for J; bases not matched to a gene: 3. The germline CDR1 and CDR2 sequences are MGHRA and YSYEKL. Here the CDR3 DNA reads TGCGCCAGCAGCCAAGATAGGACAGGGTACCAAGAGACCCAGTACTTC. This gives the protein CASSQDRTGYQETQYF.

V usage is TRBV4-1 and J usage is TRBJ2-3; D might be TRBD1 (5 bases). This CDR3 is 15 amino acids long. Germline V gives CDR1 MGHRA, CDR2 YSYEKL. V lost 4 bases, J lost 6 bases, and 17 bases lay in between. CDR3 DNA: TGCGCCAGCAGCCTCGCGTTCCAGGGCCCGGATACGCAGTATTTT. Encoded protein: CASSLAFQGPDTQYF.

The rearrangement links TRBV5-4 to TRBJ2-1, with D possibly matching TRBD2 (5 bases). The CDR3 spans 15 residues. V lost 2 bases to trimming and J lost 3 bases, with 12 bases between them. The germline V gene encodes CDR1 SGHNT and CDR2 YYREEE (reference sequence). In nucleotides, the CDR3 is TGTGCCAGCAGCTTCGACTACTCGTACTACAATGAGCAGTTCTTC. Its translation is CASSFDYSYYNEQFF.

V and J are TRBV19 and TRBJ1-2, with 9 bases aligning to TRBD1. The CDR3 is made up of 14 amino acids. V shed 3 bases, J shed 5 bases, and the junction held 4 bases outside the gene matches. Germline assignment: CDR1 LNHDA and CDR2 SQIVND (reference sequence). The CDR3 is CASSIYDRGYGYTF. The CDR3 DNA follows: TGTGCCAGTAGTATCTACGACAGGGGGTATGGCTACACCTTC.

This sequence joins TRBV6-2 or TRBV6-3 and TRBJ2-7; unclear D gene. Germline V CDR1 and CDR2: MNHEY, SVGEGT. This CDR3 spans 14 amino acids. V lost 6 bases and J 2 bases, leaving 14 bases between the germline ends. The CDR3 coding sequence is TGTGCCAGCAGCGGATTTAACCTAACCTACGAGCAGTACGTC. This encodes CASSGFNLTYEQYV.

This clonotype was counted a few times. The chain has TRBV6-6 and TRBJ1-3; D might be TRBD1 (6 bases). Trimming took off 1 base at V and 4 bases at J, with 14 bases between the two ends. This CDR3 has 16 amino acids. The V gene's germline CDR1 is MNHNY and CDR2 SVGAGI (reference sequence). The DNA of the CDR3 is TGTGCCAGCAGTTACTTGGACGGGAGGGGGGGAAACACCATATATTTT. Translated: CASSYLDGRGGNTIYF.

There are many counts of this clonotype. The chain links TRBV6-4 to TRBJ1-5, with 7 positions matching TRBD1. The trim removed 3 bases at V and 4 bases at J, leaving 0 bases unmatched. The germline V gene has CDR1 MRHNA and CDR2 SNTAGT. This CDR3 region has 13 residues. In DNA form, the CDR3 reads TGTGCCAGCAGTGAGGACAGGAATCAGCCCCAGCATTTT. Protein sequence: CASSEDRNQPQHF.

V usage is TRBV7-6 and J usage is TRBJ2-2; TRBD2 aligns across 14 bases. The CDR3 contains 17 residues. Germline-derived CDR1 and CDR2 are SGHVS and FNYEAQ. Trimming took 6 bases from V and 2 from J; bases not matched to a gene: 5. As DNA, the CDR3 is TGTGCCAGCAGACCGACTAGCGGGGGGGCCAACACCGGGGAGCTGTTTTTT. Translation gives CASRPTSGGANTGELFF.

V is TRBV29-1 and J is TRBJ2-3; 9 bases align to TRBD2. The V gene's germline CDR1 is SQVTM and CDR2 ANQGSEA. V was pared by 7 bases and J by 2 bases, with 10 bases of the junction left unmatched. The CDR3 sequence is 15 residues long. In DNA form, the CDR3 reads TGCAGCGCCCACGGGATAGCGGGGGCCACAGATACGCAGTATTTT. This translates into CSAHGIAGATDTQYF.

This clonotype was detected a few times. The V gene is TRBV5-1, the J gene TRBJ2-5, with D perhaps matching TRBD2 (6 bases). V lost 0 bases to trimming and J lost 2 bases, with 14 bases between them. This CDR3 comprises 16 residues. Germline V gives CDR1 SGHRS, CDR2 YFSETQ. CDR3 bases: TGCGCCAGCAGCTTGGTAGGAGGGAGCCCTCAAGAGACCCAGTACTTC. Protein sequence: CASSLVGGSPQETQYF.

The chain couples TRBV5-1 to TRBJ1-6; a weak D match, TRBD1 (5 bases). This CDR3 comprises 14 residues. Germline V CDR1 and CDR2: SGHRS, YFSETQ. V shed 1 base and J shed 9 bases, with 11 bases lying between them. CDR3 in DNA: TGCGCCAGCAGCTTGCAGGGCTTGAGTTCACCCCTCCACTTT. Protein: CASSLQGLSSPLHF.

This clonotype was observed many times. The chain has TRBV29-1 and TRBJ1-1; D is ambiguous. The V end lost 4 bases, the J end lost 0 bases, and 6 bases lay between the germline ends. The CDR3 loop spans 12 amino acids. CDR1 and CDR2 from the germline V gene are SQVTM and ANQGSEA. CDR3 bases: TGCAGCGTTGGTTACATGAACACTGAAGCTTTCTTT. It yields the protein CSVGYMNTEAFF.

The chain combines TRBV15 with TRBJ1-4; the D is unclear. Germline CDR1 and CDR2: LNHNV and YYDKDF (reference sequence). This CDR3 comprises 18 residues. The V end lost 0 bases, the J end lost 0 bases, and 14 bases lay between the germline ends. The CDR3 bases are TGTGCCACCAGCAGAGATACAGCACTTACTTCAACTAATGAAAAACTGTTTTTT. Its protein is CATSRDTALTSTNEKLFF.

Only one count was recorded for this clonotype. The chain is built from TRBV24-1 and TRBJ1-5; D is unclear. V was pared by 3 bases and J by 7 bases, with 12 bases between. Germline V gene sequence: CDR1 KGHDR, CDR2 SFDVKD. This CDR3 has 14 residues. CDR3 nucleotides: TGTGCCACCAGTGATATGACCCGGTCCCAGCCCCAGCATTTT. Its translation is CATSDMTRSQPQHF.

The chain carries TRBV3-1 and TRBJ2-5; D remains ambiguous. Germline V gene sequence: CDR1 LGHDT, CDR2 YNNKEL (reference sequence). With 0 bases removed from V and 3 bases from J, the gap between germline ends came to 8 bases. The CDR3 is made up of 14 amino acids. The CDR3 sequence is CASSQDMGKETQYF. The CDR3 coding sequence is TGTGCCAGCAGCCAAGATATGGGGAAAGAGACCCAGTACTTC.

This rearrangement joins TRBV4-3 to TRBJ2-7; 7 bases are a match to TRBD2. Germline lookup yields CDR1 LGHNA and CDR2 YSLEER. J lost 6 bases, V lost 5 bases, and 4 bases had no gene match. The CDR3 length is 12 residues. In DNA form, the CDR3 reads TGCGCCAGCAGCGCGGGGGTGGGCGAGCAGTACTTC. As protein: CASSAGVGEQYF.

This sequence joins TRBV28 and TRBJ1-6; possible D gene TRBD1, 6 bases. CDR3 length equals 16 residues. Per the germline V gene, CDR1 is MDHEN and CDR2 is SYDVKM. The V end was cut by 5 bases, the J end by 10 bases, with 21 bases between. CDR3 nucleotides: TGTGCCAGCAGTGCCCACCGGGACAAATTGTGGTCACCCCTCCACTTT. Residues: CASSAHRDKLWSPLHF.

The CDR3 coding sequence is TGCGCCAGCAGTGAGGAGCGCTATGGCTACACCTTC. As protein: CASSEERYGYTF. This rearrangement joins TRBV5-1 to TRBJ1-2; D gene unclear. V lost 5 bases to trimming and J lost 4 bases, with 9 bases between them. Per germline, CDR1 SGHRS and CDR2 YFSETQ. This CDR3 comprises 12 residues. Full variable domain (remainder filled in from reference TRBV5-1 and TRBJ1-2): KAGVTQTPRYLIKTRGQQVTLSCSPISGHRSVSWYQQTPGQGLQFLFEYFSETQRNKGNFPGRFSGRQFSNSRSEMNVSTLELGDSALYLCASSEERYGYTFGSGTRLTVV.

This clonotype occurred many times. V gene TRBV24-1 combines with J gene TRBJ2-3; 8 nucleotides line up with TRBD2. The germline V gene has CDR1 KGHDR and CDR2 SFDVKD. CDR3 size: 16 residues. The J segment lost 5 bases and the V segment lost 5 bases, leaving 11 bases of the junction unmatched. In nucleotides, the CDR3 is TGTGCCACCAGTGGGGAGTCCGGGGGGGCGGAAGATACGCAGTATTTT. Its translation is CATSGESGGAEDTQYF.

This clonotype has at least ten counts. V usage is TRBV5-6 and J usage is TRBJ1-6; perhaps TRBD1 as D (5 bases). This CDR3 contains 15 residues. V lost 0 bases and J lost 8, with 12 bases in between. The germline CDR1 and CDR2 sequences are SGHDT and YYEEEE. The DNA of the CDR3 is TGTGCCAGCAGCTTGGAGCGACAGAGCTATTCACCCCTCCACTTT. Amino acids: CASSLERQSYSPLHF.

V is TRBV5-5 and J is TRBJ2-7; D is ambiguous. The CDR3 covers 13 residues. Germline lookup yields CDR1 SGHKS and CDR2 YYEKEE (reference sequence). Trimming shortened V by 3 bases and J by 6 bases, and 13 bases separated the two germline ends. The CDR3 loop is CASSSLRRSEQYF. In nucleotides, the CDR3 is TGTGCCAGCAGCTCGTTGCGTCGGTCCGAGCAGTACTTC.